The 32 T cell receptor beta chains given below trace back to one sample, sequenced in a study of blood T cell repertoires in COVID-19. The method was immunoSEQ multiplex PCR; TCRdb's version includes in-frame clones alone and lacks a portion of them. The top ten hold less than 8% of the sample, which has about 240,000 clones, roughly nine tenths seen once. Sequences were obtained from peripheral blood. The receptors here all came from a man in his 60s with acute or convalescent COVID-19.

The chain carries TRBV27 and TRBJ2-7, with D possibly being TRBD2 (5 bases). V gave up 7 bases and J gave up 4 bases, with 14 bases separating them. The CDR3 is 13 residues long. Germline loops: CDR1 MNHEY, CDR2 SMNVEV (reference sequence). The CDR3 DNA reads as TGTGCCAGCATAGGAGAGGGTTCTTACGAGCAGTACTTC. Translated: CASIGEGSYEQYF.

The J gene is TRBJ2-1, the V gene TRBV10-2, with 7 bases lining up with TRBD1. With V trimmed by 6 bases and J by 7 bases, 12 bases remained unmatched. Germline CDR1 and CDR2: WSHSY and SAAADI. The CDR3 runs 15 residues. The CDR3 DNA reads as TGCGCCAGCAGATTGTCCGGGACAGTGGGAAATGAGCAGTTCTTC. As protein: CASRLSGTVGNEQFF.

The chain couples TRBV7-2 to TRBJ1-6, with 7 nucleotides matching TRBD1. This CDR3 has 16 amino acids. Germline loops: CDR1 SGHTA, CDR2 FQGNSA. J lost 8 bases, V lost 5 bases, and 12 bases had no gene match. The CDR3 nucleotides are TGTGCCAGCAGCCTCCAGACAGGGCGGGTTGATTCACCCCTCCACTTT. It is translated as CASSLQTGRVDSPLHF.

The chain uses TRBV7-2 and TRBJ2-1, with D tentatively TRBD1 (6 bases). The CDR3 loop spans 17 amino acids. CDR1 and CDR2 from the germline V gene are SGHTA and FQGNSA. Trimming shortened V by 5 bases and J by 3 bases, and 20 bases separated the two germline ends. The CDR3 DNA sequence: TGTGCCAGCAGCCAGAGGTCCAGGGGAGCAGGCTACAATGAGCAGTTCTTC. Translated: CASSQRSRGAGYNEQFF.

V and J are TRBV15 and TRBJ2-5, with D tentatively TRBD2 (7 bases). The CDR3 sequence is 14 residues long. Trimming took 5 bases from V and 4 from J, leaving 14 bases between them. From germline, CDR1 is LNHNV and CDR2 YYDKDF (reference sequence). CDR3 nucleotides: TGTGCCACCAGCCAGAGGGAGGGGGTAGAGACCCAGTACTTC. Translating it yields CATSQREGVETQYF.

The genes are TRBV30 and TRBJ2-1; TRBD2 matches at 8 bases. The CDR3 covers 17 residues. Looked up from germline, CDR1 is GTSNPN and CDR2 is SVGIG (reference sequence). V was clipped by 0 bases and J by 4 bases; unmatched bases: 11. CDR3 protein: CAWSVLAGGPVYNEQFF. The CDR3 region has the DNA TGTGCCTGGAGTGTACTGGCGGGAGGCCCGGTTTACAATGAGCAGTTCTTC.

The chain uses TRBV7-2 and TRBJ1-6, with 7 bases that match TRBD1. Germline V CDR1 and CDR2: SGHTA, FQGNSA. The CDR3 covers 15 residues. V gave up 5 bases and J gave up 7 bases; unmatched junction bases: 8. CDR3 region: CASSPETGTNSPLHF. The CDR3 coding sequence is TGTGCCAGCAGCCCGGAGACAGGGACGAATTCACCCCTCCACTTT.

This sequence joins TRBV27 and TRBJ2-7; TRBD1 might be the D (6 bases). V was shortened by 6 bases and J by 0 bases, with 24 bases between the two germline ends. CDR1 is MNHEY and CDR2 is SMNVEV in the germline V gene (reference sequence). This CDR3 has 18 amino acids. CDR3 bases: TGTGCCAGCAGCCCTACATGGTCCCAGGGGTTCCCCTCCTACGAGCAGTACTTC. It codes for CASSPTWSQGFPSYEQYF.

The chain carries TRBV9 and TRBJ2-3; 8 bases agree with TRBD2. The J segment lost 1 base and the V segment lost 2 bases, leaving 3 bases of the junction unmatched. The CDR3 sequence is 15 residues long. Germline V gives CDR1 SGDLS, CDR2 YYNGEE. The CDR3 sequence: CASSVGGGRTDTQYF. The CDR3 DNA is TGTGCCAGCAGCGTGGGCGGGGGGCGCACAGATACGCAGTATTTT.

CDR3 nucleotide sequence: TGTGCCAGCAGCAAAAGGGGCACTGGGACTAGCGGGAGGGCCCGACTCTACGAGCAGTACTTC. It codes for CASSKRGTGTSGRARLYEQYF. The chain uses TRBV21-1 and TRBJ2-7; TRBD2 is the table's D call, not checked against the DNA. TRBV21-1 is a documented pseudogene. The CDR3 is 21 amino acids.

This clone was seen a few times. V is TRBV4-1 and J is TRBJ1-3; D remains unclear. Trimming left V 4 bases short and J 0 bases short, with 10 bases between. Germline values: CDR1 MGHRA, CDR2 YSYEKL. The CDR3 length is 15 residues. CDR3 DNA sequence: TGCGCCAGCAGCCCCGTATTAAACTCTGGAAACACCATATATTTT. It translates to CASSPVLNSGNTIYF.

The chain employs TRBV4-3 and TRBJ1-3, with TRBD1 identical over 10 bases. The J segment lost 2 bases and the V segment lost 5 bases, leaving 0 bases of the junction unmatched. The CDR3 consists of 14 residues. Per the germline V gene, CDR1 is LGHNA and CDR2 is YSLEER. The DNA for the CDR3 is TGCGCCAGCAGCGGGACAGGGGCTGGAAACACCATATATTTT. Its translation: CASSGTGAGNTIYF.

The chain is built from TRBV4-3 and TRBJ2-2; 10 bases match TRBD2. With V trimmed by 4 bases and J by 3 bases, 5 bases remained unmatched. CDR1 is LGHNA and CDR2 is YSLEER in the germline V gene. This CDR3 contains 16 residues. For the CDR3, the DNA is TGCGCCAGCAGCCGCCGGAGCGGGAGGGACACCGGGGAGCTGTTTTTT. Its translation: CASSRRSGRDTGELFF.

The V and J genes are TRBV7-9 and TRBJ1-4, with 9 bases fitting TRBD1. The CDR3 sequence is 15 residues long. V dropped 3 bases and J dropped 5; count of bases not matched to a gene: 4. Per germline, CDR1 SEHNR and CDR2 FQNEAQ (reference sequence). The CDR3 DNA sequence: TGTGCCAGCAGCTTCCCCGGGACAGGGAATGAAAAACTGTTTTTT. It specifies CASSFPGTGNEKLFF.

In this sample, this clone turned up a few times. The CDR3 sequence: CASSPGTSASYEQYF. CDR3 in DNA: TGTGCCAGCAGCCCCGGGACTAGCGCCTCCTACGAGCAGTACTTC. The chain links TRBV4-2 to TRBJ2-7; 10 bases match TRBD2. V gave up 4 bases and J gave up 0 bases; unmatched junction bases: 3. The CDR3 consists of 15 residues. Germline V CDR1 and CDR2: LGHNA, YNFKEQ.

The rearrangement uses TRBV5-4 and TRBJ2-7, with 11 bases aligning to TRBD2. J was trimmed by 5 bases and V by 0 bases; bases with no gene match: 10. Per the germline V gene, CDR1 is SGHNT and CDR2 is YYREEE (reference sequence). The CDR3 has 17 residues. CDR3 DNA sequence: TGTGCCAGCAGCTTGGCGGGCCCACTAGCGGGGGTCGACGAGCAGTACTTC. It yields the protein CASSLAGPLAGVDEQYF.

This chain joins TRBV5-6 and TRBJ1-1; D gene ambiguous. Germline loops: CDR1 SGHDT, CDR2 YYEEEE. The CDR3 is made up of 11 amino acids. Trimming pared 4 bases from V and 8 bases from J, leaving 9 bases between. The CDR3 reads CASSGREEAFF. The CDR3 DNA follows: TGTGCCAGCAGCGGACGGGAGGAAGCTTTCTTT.

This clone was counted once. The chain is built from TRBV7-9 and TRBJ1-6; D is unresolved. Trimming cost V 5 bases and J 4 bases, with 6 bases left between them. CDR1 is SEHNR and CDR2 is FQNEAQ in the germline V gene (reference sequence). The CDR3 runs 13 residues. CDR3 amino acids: CASSLSYNSPLHF. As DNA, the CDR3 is TGTGCCAGCAGCCTCTCTTATAATTCACCCCTCCACTTT.

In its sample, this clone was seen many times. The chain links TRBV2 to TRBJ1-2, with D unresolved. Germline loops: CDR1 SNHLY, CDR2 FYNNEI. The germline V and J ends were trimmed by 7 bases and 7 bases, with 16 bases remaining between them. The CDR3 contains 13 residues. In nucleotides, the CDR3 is TGTGCCAGCATTAGAACCGGGGTCGGTGGCTACACCTTC. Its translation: CASIRTGVGGYTF.

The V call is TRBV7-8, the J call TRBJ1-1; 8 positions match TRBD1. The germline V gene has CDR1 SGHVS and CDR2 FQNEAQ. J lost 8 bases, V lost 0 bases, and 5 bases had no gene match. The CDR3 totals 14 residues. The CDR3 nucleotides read TGTGCCAGCAGCTTAGCCGTCGGGGACAGGGAAGCTTTCTTT. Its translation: CASSLAVGDREAFF.

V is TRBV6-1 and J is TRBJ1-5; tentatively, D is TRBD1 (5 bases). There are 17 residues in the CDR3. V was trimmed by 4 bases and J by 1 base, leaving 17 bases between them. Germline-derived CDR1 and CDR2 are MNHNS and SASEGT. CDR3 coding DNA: TGTGCCAGCAGTGGACCTACCGACAGACCCAGCAATCAGCCCCAGCATTTT. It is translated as CASSGPTDRPSNQPQHF.

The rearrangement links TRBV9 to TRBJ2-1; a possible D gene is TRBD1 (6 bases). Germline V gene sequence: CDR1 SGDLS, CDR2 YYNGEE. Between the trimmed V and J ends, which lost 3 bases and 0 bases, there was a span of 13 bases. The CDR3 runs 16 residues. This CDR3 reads CASSGRQASSYNEQFF. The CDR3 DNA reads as TGTGCCAGCAGCGGCCGACAGGCTAGCTCCTACAATGAGCAGTTCTTC.

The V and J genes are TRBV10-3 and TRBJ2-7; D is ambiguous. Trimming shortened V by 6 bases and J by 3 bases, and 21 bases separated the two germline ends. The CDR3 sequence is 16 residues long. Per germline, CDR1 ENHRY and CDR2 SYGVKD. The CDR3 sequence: CAISKERSAFSYEQYF. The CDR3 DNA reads TGTGCCATCAGCAAAGAACGAAGTGCCTTTAGCTACGAGCAGTACTTC.

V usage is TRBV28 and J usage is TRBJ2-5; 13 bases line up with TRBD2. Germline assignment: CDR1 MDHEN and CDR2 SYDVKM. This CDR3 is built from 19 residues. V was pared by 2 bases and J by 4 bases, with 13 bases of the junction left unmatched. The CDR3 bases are TGTGCCAGCAGTTTACGGGGCTACCGGACTAGCGGGAGAAGAGAGACCCAGTACTTC. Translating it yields CASSLRGYRTSGRRETQYF. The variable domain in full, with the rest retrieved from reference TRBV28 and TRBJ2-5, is DVKVTQSSRYLVKRTGEKVFLECVQDMDHENMFWYRQDPGLGLRLIYFSYDVKMKEKGDIPEGYSVSREKKERFSLILESASTNQTSMYLCASSLRGYRTSGRRETQYFGPGTRLLVL.

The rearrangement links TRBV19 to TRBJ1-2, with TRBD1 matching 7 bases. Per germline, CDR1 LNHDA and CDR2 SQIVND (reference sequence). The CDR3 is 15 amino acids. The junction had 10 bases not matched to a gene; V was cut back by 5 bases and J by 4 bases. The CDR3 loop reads CASSEEGAQGYGYTF. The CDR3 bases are TGTGCCAGTAGTGAGGAGGGGGCGCAAGGCTATGGCTACACCTTC.

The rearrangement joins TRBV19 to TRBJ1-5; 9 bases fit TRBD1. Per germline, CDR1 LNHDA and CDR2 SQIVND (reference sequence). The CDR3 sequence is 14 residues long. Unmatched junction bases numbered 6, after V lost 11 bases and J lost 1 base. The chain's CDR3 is CACDRGGSNQPQHF. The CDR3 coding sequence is TGTGCCTGCGACAGGGGGGGGAGCAATCAGCCCCAGCATTTT.

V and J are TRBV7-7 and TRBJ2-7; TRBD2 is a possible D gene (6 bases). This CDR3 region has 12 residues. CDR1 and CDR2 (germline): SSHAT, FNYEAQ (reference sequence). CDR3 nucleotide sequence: TGTGCTAGACTCGGGAGCTCCTACGAGCAGTACTTC. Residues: CARLGSSYEQYF.

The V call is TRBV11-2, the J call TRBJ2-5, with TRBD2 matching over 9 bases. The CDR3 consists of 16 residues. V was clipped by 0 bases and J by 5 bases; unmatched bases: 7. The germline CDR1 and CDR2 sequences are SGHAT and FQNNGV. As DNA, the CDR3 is TGTGCCAGCAGCTTAGAGGCAATAGCGGGAGCTGAGACCCAGTACTTC. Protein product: CASSLEAIAGAETQYF.

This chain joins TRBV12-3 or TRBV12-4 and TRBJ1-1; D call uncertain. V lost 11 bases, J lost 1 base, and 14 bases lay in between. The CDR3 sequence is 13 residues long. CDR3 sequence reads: CASRGSENTEAFF. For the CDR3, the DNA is TGTGCCTCCCGAGGGTCAGAGAACACTGAAGCTTTCTTT.

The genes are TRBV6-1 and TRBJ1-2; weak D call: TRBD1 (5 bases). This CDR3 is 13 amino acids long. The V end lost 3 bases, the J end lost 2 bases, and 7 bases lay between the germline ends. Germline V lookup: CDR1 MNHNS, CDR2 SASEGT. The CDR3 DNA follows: TGTGCCAGCAGTGAGGAGGGGAACTATGGCTACACCTTC. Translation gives CASSEEGNYGYTF.

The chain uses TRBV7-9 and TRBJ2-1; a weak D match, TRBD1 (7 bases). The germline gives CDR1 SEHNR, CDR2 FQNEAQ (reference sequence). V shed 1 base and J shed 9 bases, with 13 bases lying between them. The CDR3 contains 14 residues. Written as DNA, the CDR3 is TGTGCCAGCAGCTTAGAGGAGGGGGCGGGTGAGCAGTTCTTC. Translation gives CASSLEEGAGEQFF.

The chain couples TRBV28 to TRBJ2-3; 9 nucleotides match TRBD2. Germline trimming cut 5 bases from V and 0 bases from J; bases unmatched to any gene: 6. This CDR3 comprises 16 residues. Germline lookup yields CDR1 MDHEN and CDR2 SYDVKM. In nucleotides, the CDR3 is TGTGCCAGCAGTCCGACTAGCGGATTAAGCACAGATACGCAGTATTTT. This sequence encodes CASSPTSGLSTDTQYF.